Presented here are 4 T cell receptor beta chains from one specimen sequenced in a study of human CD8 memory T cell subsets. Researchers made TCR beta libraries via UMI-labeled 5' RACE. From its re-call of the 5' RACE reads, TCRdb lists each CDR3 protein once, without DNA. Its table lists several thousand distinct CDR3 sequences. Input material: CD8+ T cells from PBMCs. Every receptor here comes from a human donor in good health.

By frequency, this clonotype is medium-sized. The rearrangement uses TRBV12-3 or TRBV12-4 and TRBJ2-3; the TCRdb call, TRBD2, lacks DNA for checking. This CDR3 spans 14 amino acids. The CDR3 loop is CASSFTGGPDTQYF.

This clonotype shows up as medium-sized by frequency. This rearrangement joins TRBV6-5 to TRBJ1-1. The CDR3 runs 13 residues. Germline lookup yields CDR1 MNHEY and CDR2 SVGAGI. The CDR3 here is CASSYGPNTEAFF.

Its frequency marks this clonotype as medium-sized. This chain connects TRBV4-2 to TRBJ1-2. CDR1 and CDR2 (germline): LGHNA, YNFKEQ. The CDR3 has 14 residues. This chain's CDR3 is CASSQGIGFDGYTF.

CDR3 residues: CASSKGGVIQSSYEQYF. The chain couples TRBV21-1 to TRBJ2-7; absent DNA, TCRdb's TRBD1 call cannot be checked. TRBV21-1 is a recognized pseudogene. The CDR3 is 17 amino acids.